This T cell receptor beta chain was obtained from a study of cytomegalovirus exposure and HLA in healthy donors. Researchers ran the PCR with 60 Vbeta and 13 Jbeta primers. Sequenced by immunoSEQ multiplex PCR; TCRdb stores in-frame clones only, minus some. The table lists 200,000 or so clones. The source is a boy aged 10-17 years in good health and CMV-seronegative. Sequences were obtained from PBMCs.

The CDR3 DNA reads as TGCGCCAGCAGCTTGGTCGGAGGGGATCGCACTGAAGCTTTCTTT. It specifies CASSLVGGDRTEAFF. The chain combines TRBV5-1 with TRBJ1-1, with a weak D call TRBD1 (5 bases). Trimming pared 0 bases from V and 4 bases from J, leaving 13 bases between. Germline V gives CDR1 SGHRS, CDR2 YFSETQ. The CDR3 is made up of 15 amino acids. The full variable domain, with the rest looked up from reference TRBV5-1 and TRBJ1-1, is KAGVTQTPRYLIKTRGQQVTLSCSPISGHRSVSWYQQTPGQGLQFLFEYFSETQRNKGNFPGRFSGRQFSNSRSEMNVSTLELGDSALYLCASSLVGGDRTEAFFGQGTRLTVV.